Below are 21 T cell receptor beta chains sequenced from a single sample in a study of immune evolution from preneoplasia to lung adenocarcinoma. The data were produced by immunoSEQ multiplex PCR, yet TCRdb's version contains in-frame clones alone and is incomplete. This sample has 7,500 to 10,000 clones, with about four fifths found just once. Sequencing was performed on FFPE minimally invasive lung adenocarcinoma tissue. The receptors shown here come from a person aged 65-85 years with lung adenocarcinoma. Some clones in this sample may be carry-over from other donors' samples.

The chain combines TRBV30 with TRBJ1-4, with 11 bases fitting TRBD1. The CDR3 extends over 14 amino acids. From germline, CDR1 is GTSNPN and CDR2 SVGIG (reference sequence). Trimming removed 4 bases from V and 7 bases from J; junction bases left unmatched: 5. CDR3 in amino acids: CAWTRTGGLEKLFF. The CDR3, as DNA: TGTGCCTGGACCCGGACAGGGGGCCTTGAAAAACTGTTTTTT. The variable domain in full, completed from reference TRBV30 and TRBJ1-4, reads SQTIHQWPATLVQPVGSPLSLECTVEGTSNPNLYWYRQAAGRGLQLLFYSVGIGQISSEVPQNLSASRPQDRQFILSSKKLLLSDSGFYLCAWTRTGGLEKLFFGSGTQLSVL.

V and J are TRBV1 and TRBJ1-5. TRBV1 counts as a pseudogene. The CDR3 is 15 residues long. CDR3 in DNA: TGCACCAGCAGCCAAGATCCCAGGAGCGATCAGCCCCAGCATTTT. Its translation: CTSSQDPRSDQPQHF.

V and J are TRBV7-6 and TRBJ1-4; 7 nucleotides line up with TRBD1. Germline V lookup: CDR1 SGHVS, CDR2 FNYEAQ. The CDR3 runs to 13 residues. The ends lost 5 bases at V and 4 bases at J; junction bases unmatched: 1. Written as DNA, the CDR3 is TGTGCCAGCAGCAACAGGGGTAATGAAAAACTGTTTTTT. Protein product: CASSNRGNEKLFF.

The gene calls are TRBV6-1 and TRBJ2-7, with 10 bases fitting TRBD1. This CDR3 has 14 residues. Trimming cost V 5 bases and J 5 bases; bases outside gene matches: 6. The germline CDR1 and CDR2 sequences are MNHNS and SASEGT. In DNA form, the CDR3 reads TGTGCCAGCAGTTCGACAGGGGGCGCGGACGAGCAGTACTTC. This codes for CASSSTGGADEQYF.

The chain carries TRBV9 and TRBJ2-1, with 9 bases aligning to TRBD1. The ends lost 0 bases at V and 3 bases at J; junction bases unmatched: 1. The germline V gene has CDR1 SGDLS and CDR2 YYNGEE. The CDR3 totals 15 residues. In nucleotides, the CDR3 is TGTGCCAGCAGCGTAGGACAGGGGGACTACAATGAGCAGTTCTTC. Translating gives CASSVGQGDYNEQFF.

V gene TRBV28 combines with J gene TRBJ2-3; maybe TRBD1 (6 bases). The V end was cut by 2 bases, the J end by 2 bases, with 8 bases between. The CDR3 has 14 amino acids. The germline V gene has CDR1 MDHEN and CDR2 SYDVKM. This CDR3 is CASSLGGNTDTQYF. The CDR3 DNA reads TGTGCCAGCAGTTTAGGGGGCAACACAGATACGCAGTATTTT.

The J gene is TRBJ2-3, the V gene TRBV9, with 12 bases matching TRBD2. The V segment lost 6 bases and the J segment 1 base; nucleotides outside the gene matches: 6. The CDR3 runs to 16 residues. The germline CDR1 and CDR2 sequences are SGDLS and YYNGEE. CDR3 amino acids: CASKETSGGGTDTQYF. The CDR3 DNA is TGTGCCAGCAAAGAGACTAGCGGGGGAGGCACAGATACGCAGTATTTT.

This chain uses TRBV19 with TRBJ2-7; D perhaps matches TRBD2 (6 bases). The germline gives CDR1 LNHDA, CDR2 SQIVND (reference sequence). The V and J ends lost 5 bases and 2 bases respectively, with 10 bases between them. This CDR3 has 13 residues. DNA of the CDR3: TGTGCCAGTAGTGGGGGACTCCCCTACGAGCAGTACTTC. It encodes CASSGGLPYEQYF.

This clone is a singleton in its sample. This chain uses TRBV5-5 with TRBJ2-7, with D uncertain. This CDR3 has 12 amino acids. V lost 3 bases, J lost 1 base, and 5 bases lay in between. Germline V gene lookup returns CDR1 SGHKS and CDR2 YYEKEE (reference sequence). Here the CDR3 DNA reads TGTGCCAGCAGCTCACAATCCTACGAGCAGTACTTC. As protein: CASSSQSYEQYF.

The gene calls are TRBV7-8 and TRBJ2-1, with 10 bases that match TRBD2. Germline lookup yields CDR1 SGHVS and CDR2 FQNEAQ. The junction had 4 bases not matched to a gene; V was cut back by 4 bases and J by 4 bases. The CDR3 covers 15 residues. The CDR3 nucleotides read TGTGCCAGCAGCTCGTTAGCGGGGGGATACAATGAGCAGTTCTTC. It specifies CASSSLAGGYNEQFF.

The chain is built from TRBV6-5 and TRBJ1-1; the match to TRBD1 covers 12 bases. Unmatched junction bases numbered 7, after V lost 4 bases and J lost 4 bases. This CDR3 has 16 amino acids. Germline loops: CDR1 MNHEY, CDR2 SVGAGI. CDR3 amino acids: CASSLYGTGGFTEAFF. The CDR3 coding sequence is TGTGCCAGCAGTTTGTACGGGACAGGGGGCTTCACTGAAGCTTTCTTT.

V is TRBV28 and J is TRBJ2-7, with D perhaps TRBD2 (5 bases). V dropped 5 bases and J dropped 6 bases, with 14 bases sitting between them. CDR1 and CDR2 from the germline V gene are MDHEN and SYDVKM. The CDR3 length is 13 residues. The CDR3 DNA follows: TGTGCCAGCAGTACCTTTAGAGGAGGCGAGCAGTACTTC. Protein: CASSTFRGGEQYF.

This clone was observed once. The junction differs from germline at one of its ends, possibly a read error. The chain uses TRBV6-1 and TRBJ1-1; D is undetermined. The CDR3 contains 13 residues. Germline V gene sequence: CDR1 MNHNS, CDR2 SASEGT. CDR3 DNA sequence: TGTGCCAGCAGCGAAGCGATGAACACTGAAGCTTTCTTT. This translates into CASSEAMNTEAFF.

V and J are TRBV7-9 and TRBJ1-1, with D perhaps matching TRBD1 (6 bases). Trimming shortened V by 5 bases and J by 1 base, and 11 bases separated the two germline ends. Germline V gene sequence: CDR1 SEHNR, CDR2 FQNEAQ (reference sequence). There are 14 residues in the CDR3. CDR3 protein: CASSPGAKNTEAFF. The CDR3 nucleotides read TGTGCCAGCAGCCCAGGGGCAAAGAACACTGAAGCTTTCTTT.

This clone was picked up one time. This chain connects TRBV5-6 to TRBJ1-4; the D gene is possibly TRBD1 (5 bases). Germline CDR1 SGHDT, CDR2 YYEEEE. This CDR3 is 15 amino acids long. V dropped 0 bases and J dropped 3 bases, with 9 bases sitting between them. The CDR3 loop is CASSLDGGSNEKLFF. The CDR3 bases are TGTGCCAGCAGCTTGGATGGGGGATCTAATGAAAAACTGTTTTTT.

CDR3 DNA: TGTGCCAGCAGCCCTCCCGGGTTTCGGGTTACAGATACGCAGTATTTT. As protein: CASSPPGFRVTDTQYF. The V and J genes are TRBV7-2 and TRBJ2-3, with D uncertain. This CDR3 is built from 16 residues. Germline CDR1 reads SGHTA; CDR2 reads FQGNSA. The ends were cut back, 5 bases at V and 3 bases at J, with 18 bases in the middle.

CDR3 amino acids: CASSLTSYPSYNEQFF. CDR3 nucleotides: TGCGCCAGCAGCTTAACTAGCTACCCCTCCTACAATGAGCAGTTCTTC. V and J are TRBV4-1 and TRBJ2-1; D is perhaps TRBD2 (6 bases). The CDR3 runs to 16 residues. Germline-derived CDR1 and CDR2 are MGHRA and YSYEKL. The V and J ends lost 5 bases and 0 bases respectively, with 14 bases between them.

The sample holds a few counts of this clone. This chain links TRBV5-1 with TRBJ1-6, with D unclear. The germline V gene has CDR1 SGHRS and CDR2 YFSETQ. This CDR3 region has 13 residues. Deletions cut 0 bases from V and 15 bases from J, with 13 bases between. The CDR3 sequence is CASSLEGPTILHF. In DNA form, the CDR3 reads TGCGCCAGCAGCTTGGAAGGCCCGACGATCCTCCACTTT. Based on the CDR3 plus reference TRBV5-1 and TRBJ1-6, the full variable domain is KAGVTQTPRYLIKTRGQQVTLSCSPISGHRSVSWYQQTPGQGLQFLFEYFSETQRNKGNFPGRFSGRQFSNSRSEMNVSTLELGDSALYLCASSLEGPTILHFGNGTRLTVT.

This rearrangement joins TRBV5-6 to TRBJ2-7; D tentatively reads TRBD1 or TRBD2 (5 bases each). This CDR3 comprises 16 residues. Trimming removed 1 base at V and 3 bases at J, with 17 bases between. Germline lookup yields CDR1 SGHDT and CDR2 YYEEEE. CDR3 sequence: CASSLYGAQRVYEQYF. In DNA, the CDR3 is TGTGCCAGCAGCTTGTACGGGGCCCAGAGGGTCTACGAGCAGTACTTC.

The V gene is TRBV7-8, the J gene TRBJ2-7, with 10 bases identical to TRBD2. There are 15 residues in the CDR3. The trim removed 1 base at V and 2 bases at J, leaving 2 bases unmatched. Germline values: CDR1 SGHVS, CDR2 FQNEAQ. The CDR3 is CASSLGLAGPYEQYF. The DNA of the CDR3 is TGTGCCAGCAGCTTAGGACTAGCGGGCCCCTACGAGCAGTACTTC.

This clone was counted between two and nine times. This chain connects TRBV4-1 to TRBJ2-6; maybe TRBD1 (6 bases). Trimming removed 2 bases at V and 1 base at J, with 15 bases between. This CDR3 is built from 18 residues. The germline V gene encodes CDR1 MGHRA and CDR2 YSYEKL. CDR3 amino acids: CASSQQGQIDSGANVLTF. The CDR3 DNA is TGCGCCAGCAGCCAACAGGGACAAATCGATTCTGGGGCCAACGTCCTGACTTTC.